Reported below is one T cell receptor beta chain. Its target is unknown. Synthesis of TCR beta cDNA relied on 5'RACE template switching carrying UMIs. TCRdb processed the 5' RACE reads again and assigns one entry to each CDR3 protein, with no DNA. Its table lists approximately 150,000 distinct CDR3 sequences. This sample was included in a study of T cells expressing NK-cell markers. Study background: Repertoires of TCR beta were obtained from T cells sorted as CD3+CD56+NKG2C+, CD3+CD56+NKG2C- and CD3+CD56-NKG2C+.

The germline CDR1 and CDR2 sequences are MGHRA and YSYEKL. The CDR3 runs 16 residues. Overall study results and limits: For a few donors, these clonotypes were likewise the leading ones in the CD3+CD56-NKG2C+ fraction. Dominant NKG2C+ clonotypes made up roughly 1.0-7.0% of CD8+ T cells in about six donors.

The chain recombines TRBV4-1 with TRBJ2-7. The sequence was collected from a woman aged 18 to 69 in good health. Sequenced sample: blood T cells: a sorted CD56 or NKG2C T cell subset, CD4+ or CD8+ T cells, or bulk PBMC T cells (not recorded which). CDR3: CASSQEMVGISYEQYF.